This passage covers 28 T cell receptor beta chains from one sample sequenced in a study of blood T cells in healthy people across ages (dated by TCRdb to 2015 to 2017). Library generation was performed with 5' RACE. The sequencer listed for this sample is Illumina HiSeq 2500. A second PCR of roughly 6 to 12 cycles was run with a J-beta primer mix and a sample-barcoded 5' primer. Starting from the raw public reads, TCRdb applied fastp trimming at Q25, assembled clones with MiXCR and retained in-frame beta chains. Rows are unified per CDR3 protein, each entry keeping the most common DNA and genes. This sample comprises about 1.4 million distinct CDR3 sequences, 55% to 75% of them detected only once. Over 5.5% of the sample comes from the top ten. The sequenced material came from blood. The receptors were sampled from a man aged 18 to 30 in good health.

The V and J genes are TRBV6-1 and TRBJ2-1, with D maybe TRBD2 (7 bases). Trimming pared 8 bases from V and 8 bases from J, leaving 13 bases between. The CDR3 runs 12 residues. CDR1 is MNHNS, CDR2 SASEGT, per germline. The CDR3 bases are TGTGCCAGCGGGAGGGGGAGGGATGAGCAGTTCTTC. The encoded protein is CASGRGRDEQFF.

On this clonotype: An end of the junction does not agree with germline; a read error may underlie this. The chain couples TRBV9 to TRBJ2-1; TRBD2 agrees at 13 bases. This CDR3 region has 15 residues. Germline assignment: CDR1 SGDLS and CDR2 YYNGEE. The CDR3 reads CASSSGTSGENERFF. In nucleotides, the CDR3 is TGTGCCAGCAGCTCGGGGACTAGCGGGGAAAATGAGCGGTTCTTC.

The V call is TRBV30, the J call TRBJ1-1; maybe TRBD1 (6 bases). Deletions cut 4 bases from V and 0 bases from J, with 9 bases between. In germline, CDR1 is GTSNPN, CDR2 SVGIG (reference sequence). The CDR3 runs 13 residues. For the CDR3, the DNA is TGTGCCTGGACAGGGGATTTGAACACTGAAGCTTTCTTT. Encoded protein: CAWTGDLNTEAFF.

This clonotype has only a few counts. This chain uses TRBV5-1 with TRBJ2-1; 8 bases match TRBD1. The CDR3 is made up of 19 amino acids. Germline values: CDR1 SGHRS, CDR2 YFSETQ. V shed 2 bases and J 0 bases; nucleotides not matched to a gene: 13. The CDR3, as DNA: TGCGCCAGCAGCTTCAGAGGACAGGGAGAGGTGGGCTCCTACAATGAGCAGTTCTTC. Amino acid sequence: CASSFRGQGEVGSYNEQFF.

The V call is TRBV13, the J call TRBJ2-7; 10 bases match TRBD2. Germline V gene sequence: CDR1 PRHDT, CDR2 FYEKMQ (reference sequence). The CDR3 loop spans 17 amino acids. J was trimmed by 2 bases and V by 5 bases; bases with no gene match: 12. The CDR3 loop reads CASSDASGSAHPYEQYF. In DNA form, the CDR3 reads TGTGCCAGCAGCGACGCTAGCGGGAGTGCTCATCCCTACGAGCAGTACTTC.

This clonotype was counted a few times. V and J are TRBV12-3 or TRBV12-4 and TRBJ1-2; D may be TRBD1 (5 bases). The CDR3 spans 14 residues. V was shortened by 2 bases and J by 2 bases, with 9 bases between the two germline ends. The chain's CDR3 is CASSLKGPNYGYTF. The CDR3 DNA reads TGTGCCAGCAGTTTAAAGGGACCCAACTATGGCTACACCTTC.

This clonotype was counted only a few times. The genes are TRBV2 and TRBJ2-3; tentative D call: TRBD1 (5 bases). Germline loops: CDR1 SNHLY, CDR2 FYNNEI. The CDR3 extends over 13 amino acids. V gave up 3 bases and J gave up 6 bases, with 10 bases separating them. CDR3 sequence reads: CASSDLSGDTQYF. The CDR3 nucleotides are TGTGCCAGCAGTGACCTGTCAGGGGATACGCAGTATTTT.

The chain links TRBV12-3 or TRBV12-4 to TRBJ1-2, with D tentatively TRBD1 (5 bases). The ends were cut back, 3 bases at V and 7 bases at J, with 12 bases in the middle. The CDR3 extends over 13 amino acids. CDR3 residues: CASSFPDSSGYTF. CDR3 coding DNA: TGTGCCAGCAGTTTTCCCGACAGTAGTGGCTACACCTTC.

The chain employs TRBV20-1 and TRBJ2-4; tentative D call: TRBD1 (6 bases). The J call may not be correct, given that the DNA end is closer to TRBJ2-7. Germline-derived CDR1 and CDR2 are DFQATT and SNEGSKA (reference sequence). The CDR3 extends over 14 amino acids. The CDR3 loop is CSASDRRTTYEQYF. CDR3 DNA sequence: TGCAGTGCTAGCGACAGGCGGACAACCTACGAGCAGTACTTC.

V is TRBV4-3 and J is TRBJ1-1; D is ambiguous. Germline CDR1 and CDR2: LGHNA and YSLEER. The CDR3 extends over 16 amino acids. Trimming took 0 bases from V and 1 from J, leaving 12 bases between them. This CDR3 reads CASSQDSPGSNTEAFF. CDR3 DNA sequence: TGCGCCAGCAGCCAAGATTCCCCAGGTTCGAACACTGAAGCTTTCTTT.

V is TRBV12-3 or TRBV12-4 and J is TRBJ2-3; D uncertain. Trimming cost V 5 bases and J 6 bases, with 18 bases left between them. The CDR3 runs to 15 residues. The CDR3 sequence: CASSPPPFIADTQYF. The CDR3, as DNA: TGTGCCAGCAGTCCCCCTCCGTTTATCGCGGATACGCAGTATTTT.

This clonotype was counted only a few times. The CDR3 reads CSAKTGGTDTQYF. CDR3 coding DNA: TGCAGTGCAAAGACAGGGGGCACAGATACGCAGTATTTT. The J gene is TRBJ2-3, the V gene TRBV20-1; 8 bases match TRBD1. Germline loops: CDR1 DFQATT, CDR2 SNEGSKA (reference sequence). The CDR3 runs to 13 residues. V lost 6 bases, J lost 1 base, and 3 bases stayed unmatched.

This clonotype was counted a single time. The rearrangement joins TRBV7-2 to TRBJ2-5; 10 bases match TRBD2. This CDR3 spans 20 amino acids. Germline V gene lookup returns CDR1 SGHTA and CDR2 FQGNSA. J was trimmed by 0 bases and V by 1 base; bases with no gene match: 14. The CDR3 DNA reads TGTGCCAGCAGCTTAGGCCTAGTGCATCTAGCGGGGGCGAACCAAGAGACCCAGTACTTC. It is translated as CASSLGLVHLAGANQETQYF.

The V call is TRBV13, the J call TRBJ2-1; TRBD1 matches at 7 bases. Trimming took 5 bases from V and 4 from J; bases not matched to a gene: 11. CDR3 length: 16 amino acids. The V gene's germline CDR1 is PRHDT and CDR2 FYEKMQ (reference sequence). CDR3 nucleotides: TGTGCCAGCAGCCCCCAGGGGGAAGCCTATTACAATGAGCAGTTCTTC. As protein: CASSPQGEAYYNEQFF.

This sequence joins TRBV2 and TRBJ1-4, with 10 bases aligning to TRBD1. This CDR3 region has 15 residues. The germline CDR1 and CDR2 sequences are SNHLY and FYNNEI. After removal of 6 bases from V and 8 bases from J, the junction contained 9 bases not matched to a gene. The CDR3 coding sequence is TGTGCCAGCAGCGCAGGGACAGGGGATTTGGAAAAACTGTTTTTT. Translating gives CASSAGTGDLEKLFF.

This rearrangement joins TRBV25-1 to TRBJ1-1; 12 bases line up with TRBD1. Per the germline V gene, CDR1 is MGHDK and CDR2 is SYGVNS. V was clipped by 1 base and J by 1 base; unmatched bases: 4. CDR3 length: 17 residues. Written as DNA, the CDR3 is TGTGCCAGCAGTGAATGGGGACAGGGGGCAAGGAACACTGAAGCTTTCTTT. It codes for CASSEWGQGARNTEAFF.

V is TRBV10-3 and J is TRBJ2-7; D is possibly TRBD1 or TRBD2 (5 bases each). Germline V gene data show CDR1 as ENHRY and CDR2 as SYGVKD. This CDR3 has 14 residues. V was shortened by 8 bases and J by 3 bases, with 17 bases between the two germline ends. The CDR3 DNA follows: TGTGCCATCTCAGACGGGACCGATGACTACGAGCAGTACTTC. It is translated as CAISDGTDDYEQYF.

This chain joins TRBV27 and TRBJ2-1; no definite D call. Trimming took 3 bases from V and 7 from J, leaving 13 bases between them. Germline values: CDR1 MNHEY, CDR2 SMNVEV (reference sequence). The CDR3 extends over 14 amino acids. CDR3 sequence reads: CASSLSPNGNEQFF. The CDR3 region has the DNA TGTGCCAGCAGTTTGTCACCAAATGGAAATGAGCAGTTCTTC.

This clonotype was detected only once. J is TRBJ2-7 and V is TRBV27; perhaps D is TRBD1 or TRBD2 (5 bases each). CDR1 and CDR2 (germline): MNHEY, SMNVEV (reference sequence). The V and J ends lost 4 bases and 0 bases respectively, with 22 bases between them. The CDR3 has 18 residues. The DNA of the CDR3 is TGTGCCAGCAGTTCCCGTCACGGGGACGAGCTCTACTCCTACGAGCAGTACTTC. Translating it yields CASSSRHGDELYSYEQYF.

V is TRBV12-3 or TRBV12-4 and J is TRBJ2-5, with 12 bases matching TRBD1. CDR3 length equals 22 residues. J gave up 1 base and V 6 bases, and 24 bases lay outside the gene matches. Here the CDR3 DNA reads TGTGCCAGCAGCCGGGGCCCGGGACAGGGGGCGGAACTCTTCATGCCCCAAGAGACCCAGTACTTC. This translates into CASSRGPGQGAELFMPQETQYF.

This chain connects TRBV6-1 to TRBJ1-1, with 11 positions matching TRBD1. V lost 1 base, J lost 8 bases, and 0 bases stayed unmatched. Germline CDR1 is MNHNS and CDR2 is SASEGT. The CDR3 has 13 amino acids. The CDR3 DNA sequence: TGTGCCAGCAGTGAAGGGGACAGGGGGGAAGCTTTCTTT. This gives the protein CASSEGDRGEAFF.

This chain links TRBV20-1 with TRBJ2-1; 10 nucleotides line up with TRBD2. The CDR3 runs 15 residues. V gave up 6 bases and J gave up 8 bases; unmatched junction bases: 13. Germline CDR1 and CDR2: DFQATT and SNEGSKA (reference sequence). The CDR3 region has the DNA TGCAGTGCCACGGGTATAGCGGGAGGTCTAGATGAGCAGTTCTTC. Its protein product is CSATGIAGGLDEQFF.

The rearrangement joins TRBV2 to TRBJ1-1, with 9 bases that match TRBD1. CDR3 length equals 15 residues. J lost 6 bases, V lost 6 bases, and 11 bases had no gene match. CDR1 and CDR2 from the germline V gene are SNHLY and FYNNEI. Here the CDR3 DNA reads TGTGCCAGCAGGGTAGAACAGGGGGCGGGCGCTGAAGCTTTCTTT. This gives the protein CASRVEQGAGAEAFF.

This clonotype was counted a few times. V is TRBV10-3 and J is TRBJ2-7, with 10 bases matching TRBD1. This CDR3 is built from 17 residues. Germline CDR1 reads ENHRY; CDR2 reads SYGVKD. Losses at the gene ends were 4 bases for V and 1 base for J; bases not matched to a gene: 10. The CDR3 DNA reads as TGTGCCATCAGTGCCTCGCGCCCGGGACAGGGGTCCTACGAGCAGTACTTC. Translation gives CAISASRPGQGSYEQYF.

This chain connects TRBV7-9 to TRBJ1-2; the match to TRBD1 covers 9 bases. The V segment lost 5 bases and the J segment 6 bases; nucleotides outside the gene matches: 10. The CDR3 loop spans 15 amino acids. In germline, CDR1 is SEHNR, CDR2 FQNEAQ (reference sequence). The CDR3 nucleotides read TGTGCCAGCAGCGTCACGGGACAGGGAATCGATGGCTACACCTTC. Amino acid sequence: CASSVTGQGIDGYTF.

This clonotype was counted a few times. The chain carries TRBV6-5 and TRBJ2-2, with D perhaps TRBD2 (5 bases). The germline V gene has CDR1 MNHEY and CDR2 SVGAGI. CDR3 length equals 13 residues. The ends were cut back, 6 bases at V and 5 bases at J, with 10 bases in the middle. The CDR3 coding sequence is TGTGCCAGCAGGCCCCGGGAAACCGGGGAGCTGTTTTTT. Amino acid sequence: CASRPRETGELFF.

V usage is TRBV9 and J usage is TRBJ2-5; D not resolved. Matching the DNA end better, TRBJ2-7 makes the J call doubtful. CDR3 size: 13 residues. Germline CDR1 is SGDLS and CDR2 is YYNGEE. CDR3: CASSVGGRYEQYF. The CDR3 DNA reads TGTGCCAGCAGCGTAGGAGGAAGGTACGAGCAGTACTTC.

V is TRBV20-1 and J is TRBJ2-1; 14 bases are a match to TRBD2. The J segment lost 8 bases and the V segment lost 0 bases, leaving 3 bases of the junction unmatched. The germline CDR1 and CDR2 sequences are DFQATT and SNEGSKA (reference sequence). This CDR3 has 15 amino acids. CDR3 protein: CSARDGGLAGDEQFF. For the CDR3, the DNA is TGCAGTGCTAGAGATGGGGGACTAGCGGGGGATGAGCAGTTCTTC.